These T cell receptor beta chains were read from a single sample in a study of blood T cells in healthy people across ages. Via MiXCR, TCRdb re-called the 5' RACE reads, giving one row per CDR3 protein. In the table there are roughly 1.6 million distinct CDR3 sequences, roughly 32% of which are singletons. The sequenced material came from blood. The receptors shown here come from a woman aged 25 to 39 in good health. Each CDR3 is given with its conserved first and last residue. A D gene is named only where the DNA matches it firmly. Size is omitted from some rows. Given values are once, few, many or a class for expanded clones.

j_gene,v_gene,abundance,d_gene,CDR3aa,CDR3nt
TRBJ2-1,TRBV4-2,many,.,CASSQEERGEHNEQFF,TGTGCCAGCAGCCAAGAGGAACGGGGAGAACACAATGAGCAGTTCTTC
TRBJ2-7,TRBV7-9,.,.,CASRPGTSDSYNEQYF,TGTGCCAGCAGACCTGGGACGTCGGACTCCTACAATGAGCAGTACTTC
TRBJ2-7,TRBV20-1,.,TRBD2,CSATTSAETRYF,TGCAGTGCTACGACTAGCGCAGAGACCCGGTACTTC
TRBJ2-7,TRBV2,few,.,CASSESPYEQYF,TGTGCCAGCAGTGAAAGTCCCTACGAGCAGTACTTC
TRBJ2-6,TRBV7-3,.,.,CASSPASGFGANVLTF,TGTGCCAGCAGCCCCGCCTCAGGGTTTGGGGCCAACGTCCTGACTTTC
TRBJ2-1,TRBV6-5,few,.,CASSRGTKSSYNEQFF,TGTGCCAGCAGCCGAGGGACAAAGAGCTCCTACAATGAGCAGTTCTTC
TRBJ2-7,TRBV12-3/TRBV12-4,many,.,CASSFVGEQYF,TGTGCCAGCAGTTTTGTGGGCGAGCAGTACTTC
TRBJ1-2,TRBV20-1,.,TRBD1,CSARDPQGYGYTF,TGCAGTGCTAGAGATCCACAGGGGTATGGCTACACCTTC
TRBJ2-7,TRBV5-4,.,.,CASSLGAATSYEQYF,TGTGCCAGCAGCTTGGGGGCAGCCACCTCCTACGAGCAGTACTTC
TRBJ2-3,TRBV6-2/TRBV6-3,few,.,CAIHDAHTQYF,TGTGCCATCCACGATGCTCATACGCAGTATTTT
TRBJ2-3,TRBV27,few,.,CASSQRPDTQYF,TGTGCCAGCAGTCAGAGACCAGATACGCAGTATTTT
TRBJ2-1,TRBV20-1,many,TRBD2,CSAPTSGGYNEQFF,TGCAGTGCTCCCACTAGCGGGGGCTACAATGAGCAGTTCTTC
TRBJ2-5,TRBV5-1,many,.,CASSFGETQYF,TGTGCCAGCAGCTTCGGGGAGACCCAGTACTTC
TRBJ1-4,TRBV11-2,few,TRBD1,CASSSRQGSNEKLFF,TGTGCCAGCAGCTCTAGACAGGGATCTAATGAAAAACTGTTTTTT
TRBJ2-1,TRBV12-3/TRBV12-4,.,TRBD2,CASSLVGGRGEQFF,TGTGCCAGCAGTTTAGTCGGAGGGAGGGGTGAGCAGTTCTTC
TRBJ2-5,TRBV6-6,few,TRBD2,CASGPGGETQYF,TGTGCCAGCGGGCCGGGGGGGGAGACCCAGTACTTC
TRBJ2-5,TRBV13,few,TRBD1,CASSTGQHVNQETQYF,TGTGCCAGCAGCACGGGACAGCACGTTAACCAAGAGACCCAGTACTTC
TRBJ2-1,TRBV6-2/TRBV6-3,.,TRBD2,CASSYFASGNEQFF,TGTGCCAGCAGTTACTTTGCTAGCGGGAATGAGCAGTTCTTC
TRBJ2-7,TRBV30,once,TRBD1,CALGTVSYEQYF,TGTGCACTCGGGACAGTCTCCTACGAGCAGTACTTC
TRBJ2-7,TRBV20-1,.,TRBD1,CSADSGQYNEQYF,TGCAGTGCTGATTCGGGACAGTACAACGAGCAGTACTTC
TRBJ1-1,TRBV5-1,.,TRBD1,CASSLGTETNTEAFF,TGCGCCAGCAGCCTAGGGACAGAGACGAACACTGAAGCTTTCTTT
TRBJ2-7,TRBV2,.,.,CASTPASEYEQYF,TGTGCCAGCACCCCAGCGTCGGAGTACGAGCAGTACTTC
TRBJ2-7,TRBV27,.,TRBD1,CASSFGQGAVEQYF,TGTGCCAGCAGTTTTGGACAGGGGGCGGTCGAGCAGTACTTC
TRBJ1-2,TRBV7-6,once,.,CASSLGATGFGYTF,TGTGCCAGCAGCTTAGGAGCTACAGGTTTTGGCTACACCTTC